This TCR beta chain was recovered during a study of CD8+ T cells in alopecia areata. On the study more broadly: Scoring of treated patients' severity used the percentage of affected scalp area.

The V and J ends lost 0 bases and 7 bases, in that order; junction bases with no gene match: 5. Germline V gives CDR1 LNHDA, CDR2 SQIVND (reference sequence). The CDR3 totals 15 residues. Extraction of RNA preceded its reverse transcription into cDNA, which served as the sequencing template. The table came from immunoSEQ multiplex PCR; TCRdb's copy has only in-frame clones and leaves some out. This sample carries 100,000 to 150,000 clones, around 60% of them seen once, and the ten largest clones take more than 5%. About this clone: Its antigen is unknown.

Specified treatment: oral pan-JAK inhibitor, 5-10 mg twice daily. Study-level results: Relative to normal scalp, lesional scalp, especially alopecia totalis/universalis, showed higher clonality. Normal skin contains resident alphabeta T cells, and these are also sequenced in scalp samples.

The input for sequencing was CD4+ T cells sorted from blood, taken at week 4, from a patient treated with tofacitinib. This TCR derives from a human donor with alopecia areata. V usage is TRBV19 and J usage is TRBJ1-5, with 8 bases matching TRBD1. The CDR3 region has the DNA TGTGCCAGTAGTATAGATGGGACAGGACCACAGCCCCAGCATTTT. It encodes CASSIDGTGPQPQHF. The whole variable domain, remainder taken from reference TRBV19 and TRBJ1-5, is DGGITQSPKYLFRKEGQNVTLSCEQNLNHDAMYWYRQDPGQGLRLIYYSQIVNDFQKGDIAEGYSVSREKKESFPLTVTSAQKNPTAFYLCASSIDGTGPQPQHFGDGTRLSIL.